The 21 T cell receptor beta chains in this list originate from one sample, sequenced in a study of blood T cells in healthy people across ages. For the second PCR, which ran for 7 to 11 cycles, a sample-barcoded 5' primer and a J-beta primer mix were used. MiXCR was run by TCRdb on the 5' RACE reads, yielding one entry per CDR3 protein. The sample records hundreds of thousands of distinct CDR3 sequences, 32% being singletons. Sequencing was carried out using blood. The source is a woman aged 80 or older in good health.

This clonotype was counted many times. This chain joins TRBV28 and TRBJ2-2; 8 bases fit TRBD1. CDR1 is MDHEN and CDR2 is SYDVKM in the germline V gene. The junction had 6 bases not matched to a gene; V was cut back by 1 base and J by 5 bases. This CDR3 contains 16 residues. The CDR3 DNA reads as TGTGCCAGCAGTTTATATGGGACAGGAGGAACCGGGGAGCTGTTTTTT. Its translation is CASSLYGTGGTGELFF.

This clonotype has ten or more counts. The chain is built from TRBV6-5 and TRBJ2-7; a weak D match, TRBD1 (6 bases). The germline gives CDR1 MNHEY, CDR2 SVGAGI. Trimming left V 7 bases short and J 0 bases short, with 13 bases between. The CDR3 covers 14 residues. The CDR3 reads CASTSTGSSYEQYF. CDR3 coding DNA: TGTGCCAGCACTTCAACAGGGAGCTCCTACGAGCAGTACTTC.

A remark on this clonotype: This clone may be a read error of a much larger clone one base away. The rearrangement joins TRBV6-6 to TRBJ2-4; 8 positions match TRBD2. V lost 4 bases to trimming and J lost 8 bases; unmatched junction nucleotides: 4. CDR1 and CDR2 (germline): MNHNY, SVGAGI (reference sequence). The CDR3 spans 13 residues. As DNA, the CDR3 is TGTGCCAGCAGTTTACCAGCGGGGGACATTCAGTACTTC. It specifies CASSLPAGDIQYF.

This clonotype was picked up many times. The chain links TRBV6-2 or TRBV6-3 to TRBJ1-2; D unresolved. Germline CDR1 MNHEY, CDR2 SVGEGT. The CDR3 spans 13 residues. V gave up 2 bases and J gave up 7 bases, with 11 bases separating them. The CDR3 loop reads CASSYRALRGYTF. The CDR3 bases are TGTGCCAGCAGTTACAGGGCATTGCGTGGCTACACCTTC.

Concerning this clonotype: An end of the junction differs from the germline gene, which may be a read error. The genes are TRBV6-2 or TRBV6-3 and TRBJ2-2, with 8 positions matching TRBD1. The CDR3 is 14 residues long. Looked up from germline, CDR1 is MNHEY and CDR2 is SVGEGT. CDR3 in amino acids: CASSGTGNTGELLF. CDR3 nucleotides: TGTGCCAGCAGTGGGACAGGAAACACCGGGGAGCTGTTGTTT.

This chain connects TRBV5-1 to TRBJ2-3; no firm D call. Germline V gives CDR1 SGHRS, CDR2 YFSETQ. CDR3 length equals 16 residues. V lost 4 bases and J 2 bases, leaving 17 bases between the germline ends. The CDR3 DNA reads TGCGCCAGCAGCCCAGTTGCCAGACCCCTCACAGATACGCAGTATTTT. It yields the protein CASSPVARPLTDTQYF.

This clonotype was seen a few times. A single base separates this from a much larger clone, so it may be a read error. The rearrangement links TRBV6-2 or TRBV6-3 to TRBJ2-7; 8 positions match TRBD2. Losses at the gene ends were 11 bases for V and 2 bases for J; bases not matched to a gene: 5. CDR3 length equals 12 residues. Germline V gives CDR1 MNHEY, CDR2 SVGEGT. DNA of the CDR3: TGTGCCTCCAGGGGACTAGCCTACGAGCAGTACTTC. It encodes CASRGLAYEQYF.

The chain has TRBV20-1 and TRBJ2-1, with 9 bases identical to TRBD1. There are 14 residues in the CDR3. In germline, CDR1 is DFQATT, CDR2 SNEGSKA (reference sequence). V shed 5 bases and J 9 bases; nucleotides not matched to a gene: 11. The DNA of the CDR3 is TGCAGTGCTTTCCGCCGGGACAGGGAATTTGAGCAGTTCTTC. Amino acid sequence: CSAFRRDREFEQFF.

This clonotype has a count of ten or more. The rearrangement joins TRBV12-3 or TRBV12-4 to TRBJ2-6, with 9 bases fitting TRBD1. CDR3 size: 17 residues. After removal of 6 bases from V and 0 bases from J, the junction contained 6 bases not matched to a gene. This CDR3 is CASSLGQGLSGANVLTF. CDR3 sequence (DNA): TGTGCCAGCAGCTTGGGACAGGGACTCTCTGGGGCCAACGTCCTGACTTTC.

V gene TRBV12-3 or TRBV12-4 combines with J gene TRBJ2-1, with 8 positions matching TRBD2. This CDR3 spans 13 amino acids. J gave up 2 bases and V 10 bases, and 4 bases lay outside the gene matches. The CDR3 protein is CAIHSGAYNEQFF. CDR3 DNA: TGTGCCATCCATAGCGGGGCCTACAATGAGCAGTTCTTC.

This clonotype was detected many times. The chain carries TRBV12-3 or TRBV12-4 and TRBJ1-6; tentative D call: TRBD1 (5 bases). V lost 6 bases, J lost 8 bases, and 14 bases lay in between. The CDR3 runs to 14 residues. In DNA, the CDR3 is TGTGCCAGCAGGGGGACCGGAATCGATTCACCCCTCCACTTT. Residues: CASRGTGIDSPLHF.

The CDR3 DNA sequence: TGCAGTGCTAGCGCTAGCGGGAGATCCTACAATGAGCAGTTCTTC. As protein: CSASASGRSYNEQFF. The chain couples TRBV20-1 to TRBJ2-1; TRBD2 matches 10 bases. V shed 3 bases and J 1 base; nucleotides not matched to a gene: 3. The CDR3 is 15 amino acids. Germline values: CDR1 DFQATT, CDR2 SNEGSKA (reference sequence).

Notes on this clonotype: One base away lies a much larger clone, so this may be a sequencing read error. The gene calls are TRBV20-1 and TRBJ1-5, with D hard to call. The V gene's germline CDR1 is DFQATT and CDR2 SNEGSKA (reference sequence). The CDR3 covers 12 residues. V lost 5 bases and J lost 4, with 9 bases in between. The CDR3 region has the DNA TGCAGTGCTGGTGTCCCAAATCAGCCCCAGCATTTT. Residues: CSAGVPNQPQHF.

Worth noting for this clonotype: This may arise from a read error, as a much more abundant clone is one base away. The chain couples TRBV7-3 to TRBJ2-5; D uncertain. CDR1 and CDR2 (germline): SGHTA, FQGTGA. The CDR3 contains 14 residues. V lost 5 bases and J lost 11, with 21 bases in between. The CDR3 is CASSPGSGYNEQYF. CDR3 coding DNA: TGTGCCAGCAGCCCCGGATCTGGGTACAATGAGCAGTACTTC.

This chain joins TRBV20-1 and TRBJ1-5; perhaps TRBD1 as D (5 bases). Trimming pared 1 base from V and 5 bases from J, leaving 18 bases between. The germline CDR1 and CDR2 sequences are DFQATT and SNEGSKA (reference sequence). The CDR3 totals 16 residues. The chain's CDR3 is CSARVSGEGQHQPQHF. In DNA form, the CDR3 reads TGCAGTGCTAGAGTCTCGGGGGAGGGTCAGCATCAGCCCCAGCATTTT.

This clonotype was recorded many times. The chain couples TRBV7-9 to TRBJ2-5; TRBD1 matches at 8 bases. The CDR3 has 15 amino acids. Germline assignment: CDR1 SEHNR and CDR2 FQNEAQ (reference sequence). Trimming at V came to 5 bases and at J to 4 bases, leaving 9 bases not matched to a gene. Here the CDR3 reads CASSPKQGVVETQYF. The DNA of the CDR3 is TGTGCCAGCAGCCCTAAACAGGGGGTAGTAGAGACCCAGTACTTC.

The chain joins TRBV30 to TRBJ2-5, with D perhaps given as TRBD1 or TRBD2 (5 bases each). The CDR3 runs to 12 residues. In germline, CDR1 is GTSNPN, CDR2 SVGIG (reference sequence). Trimming took 4 bases from V and 9 from J, leaving 15 bases between them. The CDR3 DNA sequence: TGTGCCTGGACAGCCGATCAGGGACCCCAGTACTTC. Translated: CAWTADQGPQYF.

As for this clonotype: A single base separates this from a much larger clone, so it may be a read error. The chain links TRBV6-2 or TRBV6-3 to TRBJ2-7; D possibly uses TRBD1 or TRBD2 (5 bases each). The CDR3 is 15 residues long. Germline values: CDR1 MNHEY, CDR2 SVGEGT. V dropped 7 bases and J dropped 2 bases, with 18 bases sitting between them. The CDR3 spells CASTSCGWGTYEQYF. For the CDR3, the DNA is TGTGCCAGCACAAGCTGCGGATGGGGGACCTACGAGCAGTACTTC.

A note on this clonotype: This sequence may be a read error, since a much larger clone differs from it by one base. V gene TRBV20-1 combines with J gene TRBJ2-3, with a tentative D call TRBD2 (7 bases). Germline CDR1 is DFQATT and CDR2 is SNEGSKA (reference sequence). The CDR3 runs to 16 residues. The CDR3 sequence is CGARGGGGLFTDTQYF. CDR3 DNA: TGCGGTGCTAGGGGGGGAGGCGGACTCTTCACAGATACGCAGTATTTT.

This clonotype has ten or more counts. This chain connects TRBV12-3 or TRBV12-4 to TRBJ1-2; weak D call: TRBD1 (6 bases). V was cut by 5 bases and J by 4 bases, with 17 bases left in between. The CDR3 extends over 15 amino acids. CDR3 sequence reads: CASSRTGTQAYGYTF. In nucleotides, the CDR3 is TGTGCCAGCAGTCGCACCGGGACACAAGCCTATGGCTACACCTTC.

The chain uses TRBV5-6 and TRBJ1-4; no clear D. CDR3 length equals 13 residues. Germline CDR1 is SGHDT and CDR2 is YYEEEE. The germline V and J ends were trimmed by 4 bases and 8 bases, with 12 bases remaining between them. DNA for the CDR3: TGTGCCAGCAGCCACAAGGACCAGGAAAAACTGTTTTTT. Amino acids: CASSHKDQEKLFF.